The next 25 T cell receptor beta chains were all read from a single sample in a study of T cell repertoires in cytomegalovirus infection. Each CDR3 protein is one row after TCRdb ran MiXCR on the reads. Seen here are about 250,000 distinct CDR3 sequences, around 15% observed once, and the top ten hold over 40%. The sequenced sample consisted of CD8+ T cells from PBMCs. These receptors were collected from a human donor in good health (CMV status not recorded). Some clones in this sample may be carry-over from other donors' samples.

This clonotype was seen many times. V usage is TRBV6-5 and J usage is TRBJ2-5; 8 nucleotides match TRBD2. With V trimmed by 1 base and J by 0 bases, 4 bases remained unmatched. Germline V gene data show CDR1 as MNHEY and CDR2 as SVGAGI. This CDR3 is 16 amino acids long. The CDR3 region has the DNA TGTGCCAGCAGTTACTATAGCGGGGTCAACCAAGAGACCCAGTACTTC. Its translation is CASSYYSGVNQETQYF.

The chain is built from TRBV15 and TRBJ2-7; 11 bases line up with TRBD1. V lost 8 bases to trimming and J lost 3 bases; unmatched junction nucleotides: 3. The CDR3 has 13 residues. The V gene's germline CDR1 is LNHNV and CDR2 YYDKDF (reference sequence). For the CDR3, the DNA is TGTGCCACCTCCGGGACAGGGGGCTACGAGCAGTACTTC. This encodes CATSGTGGYEQYF.

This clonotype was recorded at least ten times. As DNA, the CDR3 is TGTGCCAGCAGCTACAGGACTATGAACACTGAAGCTTTCTTT. This codes for CASSYRTMNTEAFF. V gene TRBV7-2 combines with J gene TRBJ1-1; TRBD1 might be the D (5 bases). In germline, CDR1 is SGHTA, CDR2 FQGNSA. V lost 4 bases, J lost 0 bases, and 9 bases lay in between. The CDR3 extends over 14 amino acids.

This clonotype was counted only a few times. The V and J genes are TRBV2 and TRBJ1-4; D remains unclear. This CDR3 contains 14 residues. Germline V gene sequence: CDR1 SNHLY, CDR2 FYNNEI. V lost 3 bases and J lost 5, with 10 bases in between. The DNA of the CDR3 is TGTGCCAGCAGTGATTGGCAGGAAAATGAAAAACTGTTTTTT. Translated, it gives CASSDWQENEKLFF.

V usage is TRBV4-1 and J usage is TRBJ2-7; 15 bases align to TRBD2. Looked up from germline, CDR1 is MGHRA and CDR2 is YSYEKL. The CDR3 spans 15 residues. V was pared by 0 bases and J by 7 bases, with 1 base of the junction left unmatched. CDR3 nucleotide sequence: TGCGCCAGCAGCCAAGAAGGGACTAGCGGGGGGGAGCAGTACTTC. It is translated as CASSQEGTSGGEQYF.

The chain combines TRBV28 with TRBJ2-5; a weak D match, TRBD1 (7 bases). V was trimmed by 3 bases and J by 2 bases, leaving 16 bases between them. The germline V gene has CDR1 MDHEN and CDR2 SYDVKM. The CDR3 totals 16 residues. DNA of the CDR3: TGTGCCAGCAGTTTGAGTCCAGGGGGGCTTCAAGAGACCCAGTACTTC. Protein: CASSLSPGGLQETQYF.

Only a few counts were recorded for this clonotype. The CDR3 reads CASSFEGTLHF. The CDR3 DNA sequence: TGTGCCAGCAGCTTCGAGGGCACCCTCCACTTT. V is TRBV7-9 and J is TRBJ1-6; D remains ambiguous. Germline CDR1 SEHNR, CDR2 FQNEAQ (reference sequence). The CDR3 contains 11 residues. Between the trimmed V and J ends, which lost 3 bases and 14 bases, there was a span of 8 bases.

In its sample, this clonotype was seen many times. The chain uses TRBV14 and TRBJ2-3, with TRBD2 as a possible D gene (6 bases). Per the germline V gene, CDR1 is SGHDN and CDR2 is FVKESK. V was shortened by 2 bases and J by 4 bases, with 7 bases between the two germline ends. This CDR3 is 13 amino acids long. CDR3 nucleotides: TGTGCCAGCAGCCAACGGGAGTCAGATACGCAGTATTTT. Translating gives CASSQRESDTQYF.

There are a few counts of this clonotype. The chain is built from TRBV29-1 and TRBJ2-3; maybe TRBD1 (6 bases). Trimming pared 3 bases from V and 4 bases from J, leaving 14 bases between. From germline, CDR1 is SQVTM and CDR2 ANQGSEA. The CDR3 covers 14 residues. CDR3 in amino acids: CSVDPGASADTQYF. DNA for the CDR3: TGCAGCGTTGATCCAGGGGCCTCCGCAGATACGCAGTATTTT.

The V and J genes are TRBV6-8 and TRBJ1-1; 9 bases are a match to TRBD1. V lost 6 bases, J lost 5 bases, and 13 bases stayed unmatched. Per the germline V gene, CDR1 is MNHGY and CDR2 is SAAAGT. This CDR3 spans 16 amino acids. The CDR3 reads CASSRRTGTGFTEAFF. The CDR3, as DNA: TGTGCCAGCAGCCGTAGGACCGGGACAGGGTTTACTGAAGCTTTCTTT.

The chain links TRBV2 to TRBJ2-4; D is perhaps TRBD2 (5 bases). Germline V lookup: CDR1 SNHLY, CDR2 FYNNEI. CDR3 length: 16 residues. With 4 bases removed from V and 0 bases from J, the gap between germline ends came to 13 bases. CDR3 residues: CASSVENGLAKNIQYF. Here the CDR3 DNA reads TGTGCCAGCAGTGTGGAGAACGGACTAGCCAAAAACATTCAGTACTTC.

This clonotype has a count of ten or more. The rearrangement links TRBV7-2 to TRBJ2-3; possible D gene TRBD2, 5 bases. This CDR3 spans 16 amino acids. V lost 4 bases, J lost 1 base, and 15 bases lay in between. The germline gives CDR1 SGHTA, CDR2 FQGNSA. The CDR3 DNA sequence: TGTGCCAGCAGCTCCCCTCGCGGGTCCCGCACAGATACGCAGTATTTT. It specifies CASSSPRGSRTDTQYF. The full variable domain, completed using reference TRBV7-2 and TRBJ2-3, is GAGVSQSPSNKVTEKGKDVELRCDPISGHTALYWYRQSLGQGLEFLIYFQGNSAPDKSGLPSDRFSAERTGGSVSTLTIQRTQQEDSAVYLCASSSPRGSRTDTQYFGPGTRLTVL.

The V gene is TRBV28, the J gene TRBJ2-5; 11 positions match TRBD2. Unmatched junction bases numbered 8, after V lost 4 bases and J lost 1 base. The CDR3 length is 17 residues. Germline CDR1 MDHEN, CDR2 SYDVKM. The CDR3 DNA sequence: TGTGCCAGCAGTTGGCGCCCCGGGACTAGCGGCCAAGAGACCCAGTACTTC. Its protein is CASSWRPGTSGQETQYF.

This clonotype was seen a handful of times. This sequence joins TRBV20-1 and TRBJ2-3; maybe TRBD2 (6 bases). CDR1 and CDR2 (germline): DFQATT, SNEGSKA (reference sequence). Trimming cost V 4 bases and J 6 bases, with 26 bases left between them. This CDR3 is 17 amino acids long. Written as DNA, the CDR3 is TGCAGTGCTATATCGTTTATTAGGCGGGGTCCCCTGGATACGCAGTATTTT. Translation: CSAISFIRRGPLDTQYF.

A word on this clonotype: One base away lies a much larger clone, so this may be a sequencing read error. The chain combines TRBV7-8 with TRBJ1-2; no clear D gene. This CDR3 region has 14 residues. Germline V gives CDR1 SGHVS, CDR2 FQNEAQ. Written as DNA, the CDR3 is TGTGCCAACAGCTTAATACAGATTAACTATGGCTACACCTTC. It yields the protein CANSLIQINYGYTF. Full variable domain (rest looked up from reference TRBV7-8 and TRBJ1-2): GAGVSQSPRYKVAKRGQDVALRCDPISGHVSLFWYQQALGQGPEFLTYFQNEAQLDKSGLPSDRFFAERPEGSVSTLKIQRTQQEDSAVYLCANSLIQINYGYTFGSGTRLTVV.

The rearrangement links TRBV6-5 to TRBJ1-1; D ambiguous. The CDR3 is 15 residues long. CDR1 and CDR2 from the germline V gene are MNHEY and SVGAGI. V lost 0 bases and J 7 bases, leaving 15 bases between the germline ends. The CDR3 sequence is CASSYSKVASVEAFF. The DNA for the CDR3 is TGTGCCAGCAGTTACTCGAAGGTAGCGAGTGTTGAAGCTTTCTTT.

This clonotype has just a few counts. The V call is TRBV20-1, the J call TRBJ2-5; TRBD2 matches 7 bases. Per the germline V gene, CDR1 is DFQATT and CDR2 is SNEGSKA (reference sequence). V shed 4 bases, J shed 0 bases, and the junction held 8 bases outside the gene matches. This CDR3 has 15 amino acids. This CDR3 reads CSATSGVGYQETQYF. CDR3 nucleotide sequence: TGCAGTGCTACAAGCGGGGTTGGGTACCAAGAGACCCAGTACTTC.

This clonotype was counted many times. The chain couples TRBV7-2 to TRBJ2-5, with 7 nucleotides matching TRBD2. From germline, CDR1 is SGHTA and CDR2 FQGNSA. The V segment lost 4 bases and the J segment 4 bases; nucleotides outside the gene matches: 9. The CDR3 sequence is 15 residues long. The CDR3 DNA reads TGTGCCAGCAGCTCCGCGGGGCTAGCGGCAGAGACCCAGTACTTC. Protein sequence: CASSSAGLAAETQYF.

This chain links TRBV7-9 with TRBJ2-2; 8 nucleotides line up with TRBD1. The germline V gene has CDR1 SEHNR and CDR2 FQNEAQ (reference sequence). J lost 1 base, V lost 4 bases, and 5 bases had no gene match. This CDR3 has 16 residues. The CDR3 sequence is CASSSRTGLNTGELFF. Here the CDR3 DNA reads TGTGCCAGCAGCTCTAGGACAGGGCTGAACACCGGGGAGCTGTTTTTT.

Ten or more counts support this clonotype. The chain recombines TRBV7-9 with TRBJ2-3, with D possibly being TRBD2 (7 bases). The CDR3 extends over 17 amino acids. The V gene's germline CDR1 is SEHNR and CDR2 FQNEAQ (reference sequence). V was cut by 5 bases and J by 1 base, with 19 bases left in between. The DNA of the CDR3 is TGTGCCAGCAGCCCCCCTAGGGGGGGGCTCGGCACAGATACGCAGTATTTT. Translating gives CASSPPRGGLGTDTQYF. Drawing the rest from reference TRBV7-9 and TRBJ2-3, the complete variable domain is DTGVSQNPRHKITKRGQNVTFRCDPISEHNRLYWYRQTLGQGPEFLTYFQNEAQLEKSRLLSDRFSAERPKGSFSTLEIQRTEQGDSAMYLCASSPPRGGLGTDTQYFGPGTRLTVL.

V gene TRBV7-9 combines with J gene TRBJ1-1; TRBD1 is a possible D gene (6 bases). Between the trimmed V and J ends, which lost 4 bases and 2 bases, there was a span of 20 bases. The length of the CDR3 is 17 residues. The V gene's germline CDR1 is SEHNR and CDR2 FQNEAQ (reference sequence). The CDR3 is CASSSLIKRTENTEAFF. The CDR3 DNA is TGTGCCAGCAGCTCCTTGATTAAACGGACAGAAAACACTGAAGCTTTCTTT.

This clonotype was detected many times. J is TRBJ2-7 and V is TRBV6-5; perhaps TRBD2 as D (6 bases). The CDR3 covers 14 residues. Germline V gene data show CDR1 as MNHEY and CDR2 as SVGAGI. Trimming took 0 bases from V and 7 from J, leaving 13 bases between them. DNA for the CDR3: TGTGCCAGCAGTTACTCAGGAGGCGGGAATGAGCAGTACTTC. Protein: CASSYSGGGNEQYF.

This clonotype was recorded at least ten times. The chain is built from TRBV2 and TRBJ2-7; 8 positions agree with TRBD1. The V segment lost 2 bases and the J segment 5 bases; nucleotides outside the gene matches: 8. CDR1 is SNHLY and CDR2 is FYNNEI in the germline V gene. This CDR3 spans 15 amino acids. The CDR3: CASSERSGGLDEQYF. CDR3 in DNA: TGTGCCAGCAGTGAAAGATCAGGGGGCTTAGACGAGCAGTACTTC.

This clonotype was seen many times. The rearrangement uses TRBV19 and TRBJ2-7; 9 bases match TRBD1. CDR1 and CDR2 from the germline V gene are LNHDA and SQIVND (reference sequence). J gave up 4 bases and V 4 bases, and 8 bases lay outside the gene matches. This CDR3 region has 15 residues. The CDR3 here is CASSTPGTGKYEQYF. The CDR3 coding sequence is TGTGCCAGTAGTACCCCCGGGACAGGGAAATACGAGCAGTACTTC.

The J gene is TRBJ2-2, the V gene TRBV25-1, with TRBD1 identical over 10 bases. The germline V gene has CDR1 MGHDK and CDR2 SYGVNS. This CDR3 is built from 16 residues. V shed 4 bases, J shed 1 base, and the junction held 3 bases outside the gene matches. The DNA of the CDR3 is TGTGCCAGCAGTGCACGGACAGGGGGGAACACCGGGGAGCTGTTTTTT. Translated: CASSARTGGNTGELFF.